The clone carrying this T cell receptor beta chain was counted once. The antigen is undetermined. This record belongs to a study of T cell responses to AZD1222 COVID-19 vaccine. Study conclusions and caveats: The study reported that nearly half of spike-specific TCRs target unmutated variant regions. Vaccination with two AZD1222 doses was followed by a rise in Spike-specific TCR breadth and depth. The study sampled repertoires only after the peak T cell response.

Timing groups of about 4 and about 12 weeks for second doses were pooled. With 2 bases removed from V and 1 base from J, the gap between germline ends came to 8 bases. The CDR3 covers 15 residues. Germline V gives CDR1 MNHEY, CDR2 SVGEGT. The protocol was immunoSEQ multiplex PCR, while the TCRdb copy is restricted to in-frame clones and leaves out a portion. The data show about 73,000 clones, with 89% seen just once and about a tenth held by the top ten. The specimen comprised peripheral blood, sampled 28 days after the second AZD1222 dose. The V call is TRBV6-2 or TRBV6-3, the J call TRBJ2-2; unclear D gene. The source of this sequence is an adult who received the AZD1222 COVID-19 vaccine. The CDR3 sequence is CASSYTTLNTGELFF. CDR3 sequence (DNA): TGTGCCAGCAGTTACACGACTTTGAACACCGGGGAGCTGTTTTTT.